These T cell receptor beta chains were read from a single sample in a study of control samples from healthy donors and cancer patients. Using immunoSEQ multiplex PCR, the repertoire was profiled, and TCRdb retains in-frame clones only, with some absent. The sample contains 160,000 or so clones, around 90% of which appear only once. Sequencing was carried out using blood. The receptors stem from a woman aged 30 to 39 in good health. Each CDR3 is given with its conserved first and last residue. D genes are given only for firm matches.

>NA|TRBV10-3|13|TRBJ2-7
TGTGCCATCAGTGACGAGGGGGAGGACGAGCAGTACTTC
CAISDEGEDEQYF
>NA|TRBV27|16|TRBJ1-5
TGTGCCAGCAGTTCGAAGGTAACGCTTGGCGATCAGCCCCAGCATTTT
CASSSKVTLGDQPQHF
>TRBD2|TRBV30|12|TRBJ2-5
TGTGCCTGGGGGACTAGTGTGTGGGCCCAGTACTTC
CAWGTSVWAQYF
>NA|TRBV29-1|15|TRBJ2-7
TGCAGCGTGGGGGTTGCGGACAGCTACTCCTACGAGCAGTACTTC
CSVGVADSYSYEQYF
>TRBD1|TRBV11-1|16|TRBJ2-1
TGTGCCAGCAGCTTTCTACTAGACAGGGGAGGTCATGAGCAGTTCTTC
CASSFLLDRGGHEQFF
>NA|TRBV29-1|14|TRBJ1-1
TGCAGCGCCCGTCGCGGGGGGATGAACACTGAAGCTTTCTTT
CSARRGGMNTEAFF
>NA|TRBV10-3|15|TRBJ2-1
TGTGCCATCAGTGTAAATGGCCCCTCCACGGATGAGCAGTTCTTC
CAISVNGPSTDEQFF
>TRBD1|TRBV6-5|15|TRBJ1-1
TGTGCCAGCAGTCCTCAGGGGGAGGCTGGCACTGAAGCTTTCTTT
CASSPQGEAGTEAFF
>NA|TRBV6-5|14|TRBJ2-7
TGTGCCAGCAGTTACGGGCGAGATACCTACGAGCAGTACTTC
CASSYGRDTYEQYF
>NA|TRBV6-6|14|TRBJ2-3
TGTGCCAGCAGTTCTGGGGGAGTCCCAGATACGCAGTATTTT
CASSSGGVPDTQYF
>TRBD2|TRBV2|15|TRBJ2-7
TGTGCCAGCAGTGAAGCGGCTCTAGCGGGAGACGAGCAGTACTTC
CASSEAALAGDEQYF
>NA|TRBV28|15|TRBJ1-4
TGTGCCAGCAGTTCCGTGACAGGAGGATATGAAAAACTGTTTTTT
CASSSVTGGYEKLFF
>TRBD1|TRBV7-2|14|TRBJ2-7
TGTGCCAGCAGCCCCCGGGACAGGGGTTACGAGCAGTACTTC
CASSPRDRGYEQYF
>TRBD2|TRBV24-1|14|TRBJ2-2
TGTGCCACCCACGGGGGGGCAGGCACCGGGGAGCTGTTTTTT
CATHGGAGTGELFF
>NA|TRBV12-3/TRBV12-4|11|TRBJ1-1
TGTGCCAGCAGCGGTTGGCCTGAAGCTTTCTTT
CASSGWPEAFF
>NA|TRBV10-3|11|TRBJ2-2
TGTGCCATCCGGTCCTCCGGGGAGCTGTTTTTT
CAIRSSGELFF
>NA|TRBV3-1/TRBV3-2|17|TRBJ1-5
TGTGCCAGCAGACAAAGGGGGGAGCGGTGGGACTGTCAGCCCCAGCATTTT
CASRQRGERWDCQPQHF
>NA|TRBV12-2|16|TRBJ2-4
TGTGCAAGTCCCGGGGCAGAGAAACTAGCCAAAAACATTCAGTACTTC
CASPGAEKLAKNIQYF
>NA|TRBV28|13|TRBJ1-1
TGTGCCAGCAGTGGGGGAATGAACACTGAAGCTTTCTTT
CASSGGMNTEAFF
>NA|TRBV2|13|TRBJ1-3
TGTGCCAGCCTTAGAGACTCTGGAAACACCATATATTTT
CASLRDSGNTIYF
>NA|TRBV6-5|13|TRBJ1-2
TGTGCCAGCAGACTTGGGAGTCGGCATGGCTACACCTTC
CASRLGSRHGYTF
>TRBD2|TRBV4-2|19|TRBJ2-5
TGTGCCAGCAGCCTCTCCAGACTAGCGGGAGGGTTGTACCAAGAGACCCAGTACTTC
CASSLSRLAGGLYQETQYF